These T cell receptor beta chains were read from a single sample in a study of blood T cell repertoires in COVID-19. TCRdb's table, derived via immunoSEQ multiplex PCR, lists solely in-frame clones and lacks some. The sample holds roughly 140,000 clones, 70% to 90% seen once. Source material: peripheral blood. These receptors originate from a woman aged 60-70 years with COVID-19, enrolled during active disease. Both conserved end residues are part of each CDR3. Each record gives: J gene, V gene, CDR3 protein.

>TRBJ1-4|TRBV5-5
CASSFDGQALAKLFF
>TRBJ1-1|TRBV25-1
CASSGGGLNTEAFF
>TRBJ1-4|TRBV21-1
CASIPKKKDRFNEKLFF
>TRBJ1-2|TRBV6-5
CASRVTGTDHGYTF
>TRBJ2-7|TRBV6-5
CASSYSRGSYEQYF
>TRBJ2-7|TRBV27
CASSLSEFYEQYF
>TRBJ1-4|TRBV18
CASSNGQFSPDALIDEKLFF
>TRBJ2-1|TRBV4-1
CASPGWWSYYNEQFF
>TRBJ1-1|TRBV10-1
CASSESSGSLNTEAFF
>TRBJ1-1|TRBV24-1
CATSDPRTGLGNTEAFF
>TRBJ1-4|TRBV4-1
CASSQVRAMGNEKLFF
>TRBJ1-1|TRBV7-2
CASSLSQAVGAFF
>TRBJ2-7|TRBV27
CASRGAHEQYF
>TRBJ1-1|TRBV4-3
CASSQAQNTEAFF
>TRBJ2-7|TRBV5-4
CASSPGTGASSSYEQYF
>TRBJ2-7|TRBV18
CASSPTDYEQYF
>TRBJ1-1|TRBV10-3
CAILTENTEAFF
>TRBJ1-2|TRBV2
CASSDPNGGDSYGYTF
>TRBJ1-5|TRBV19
CASSETGSGNQPQHF
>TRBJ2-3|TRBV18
CASSPPSGSNTDTQYF
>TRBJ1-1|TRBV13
CASSLDQQGIANTEAFF